The TCR beta chain described here comes from a study of shared clonotypes between healthy human individuals. The germline CDR1 and CDR2 sequences are SGHDN and FVKESK. Trimming removed 1 base from V and 7 bases from J, with 8 bases in between. There are 13 residues in the CDR3. Positive CCR7 selection of CD45RO-negative cells yielded the naive CD8 cells, and terminally differentiated effector memory CD45RA+ cells were excluded. TCRdb's table, derived via immunoSEQ multiplex PCR, lists solely in-frame clones and lacks some. The profile shows about 2.1 million clones, 85% to 95% of them singletons. Study outcomes and limitations: Sequencing depth was predicted to influence how clonotypes are shared among donors. Clonotypes that were shared across a few donors made up 4% to 6% of naive CD4 clonotypes. Naive subsets generally exceeded memory subsets in estimated richness.

As concerns this clone: Its cognate antigen is unknown.

The receptor's source is a man in his late teens or twenties in good health. Some clones in this sample may be carry-over from other donors' samples. The gene calls are TRBV14 and TRBJ2-1, with D unclear. The material sequenced was naive CD8+ T cells from PBMCs. The CDR3 loop is CASSQGRLNEQFF. The DNA of the CDR3 is TGTGCCAGCAGCCAAGGAAGACTTAATGAGCAGTTCTTC.